The clone carrying this T cell receptor (beta chain) was seen ten or more times. The PBMCs used were ones drawn from 10 ml of fresh peripheral blood. Using RNA transcripts, the TCR beta CDR3 regions were amplified. An initial RT-PCR round employing HTBI primers preceded a second-round multiplex PCR. TCRdb re-called the multiplex PCR reads with MiXCR, one entry per CDR3 protein. Of 740,000 or so distinct CDR3 sequences detected, 35% to 50% appear once; the ten largest clones hold about 40%. This sample stems from a study of Graves' ophthalmopathy and Graves' hyperthyroidism. CDR1 SQVTM and CDR2 ANQGSEA come from the germline V gene. This CDR3 has 15 residues. V lost 6 bases to trimming and J lost 1 base; unmatched junction nucleotides: 10.

The sequencing input was peripheral blood. The chain employs TRBV29-1 and TRBJ1-2; 8 positions match TRBD1. This receptor was obtained from an adult man with Graves' ophthalmopathy. CDR3 bases: TGCAGCGTCGCGGACGGACAGGGTCTTAACTATGGCTACACCTTC. Amino acids: CSVADGQGLNYGYTF.